This TCR beta chain stems from a study of T cells in narcolepsy. Study findings and constraints: Some memory CD4+ repertoires had no autoreactive clone sequences. Autoreactive HCRT-specific and TRIB2-specific clonotypes were marked in same-patient CSF-versus-blood CD4+ comparisons.

Produced via immunoSEQ multiplex PCR; TCRdb's table is partial and in-frame only. Among about 35,000 clones listed, 81% were seen once. As for this clone: The antigen is undetermined.

This CDR3 has 14 amino acids. V was trimmed by 2 bases and J by 2 bases, leaving 9 bases between them. CDR1 and CDR2 (germline): SQVTM, ANQGSEA. This TCR was sampled from a human donor in good health. The sequenced sample was memory (CD45RA-) CD4+ T cells from blood. The chain couples TRBV29-1 to TRBJ2-2; no clear D. CDR3 residues: CSVESLTNTGELFF. The CDR3 nucleotides are TGCAGCGTTGAAAGCCTAACAAACACCGGGGAGCTGTTTTTT.